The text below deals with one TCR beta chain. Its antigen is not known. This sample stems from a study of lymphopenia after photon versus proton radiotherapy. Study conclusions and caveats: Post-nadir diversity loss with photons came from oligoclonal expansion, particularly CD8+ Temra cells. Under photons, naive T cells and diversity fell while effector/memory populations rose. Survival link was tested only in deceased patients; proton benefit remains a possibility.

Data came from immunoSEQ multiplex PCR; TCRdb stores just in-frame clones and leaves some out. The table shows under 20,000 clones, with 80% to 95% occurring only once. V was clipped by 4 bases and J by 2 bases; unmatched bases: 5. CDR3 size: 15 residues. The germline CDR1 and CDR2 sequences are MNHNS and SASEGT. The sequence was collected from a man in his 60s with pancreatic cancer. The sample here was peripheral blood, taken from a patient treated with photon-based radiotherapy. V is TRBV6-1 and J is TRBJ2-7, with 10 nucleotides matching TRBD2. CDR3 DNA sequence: TGTGCCAGCAGTGCGCTAGCGGGGGCCGCCTACGAGCAGTACTTC. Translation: CASSALAGAAYEQYF.